This T cell receptor beta chain was sequenced in a study of cytomegalovirus exposure and HLA in healthy donors. The CDR3 runs 16 residues. Germline CDR1 and CDR2: MNHNS and SASEGT. The ends were cut back, 4 bases at V and 0 bases at J, with 13 bases in the middle. This clone was counted once. Its antigen is as yet unknown. Primers for the PCR totalled 60 Vbeta and 13 Jbeta. Clones were read by immunoSEQ multiplex PCR, and TCRdb kept only the in-frame ones, dropping some. The sample shows about 98,000 clones, 70% to 80% of them seen only once. Study conclusions and caveats: In a later analysis, across HLA loci, associated TCR counts were highest for DRB1, lowest for HLA-C. As confirmed in vitro, a few CMV-associated chains were specific for CMV antigens.

Input material: PBMCs. This clonotype was obtained from a man in his 60s in good health and CMV-seropositive. The chain links TRBV6-1 to TRBJ2-1; no definite D call. CDR3 residues: CASSAPILSSYNEQFF. In nucleotides, the CDR3 is TGTGCCAGCAGTGCTCCCATTTTGAGCTCCTACAATGAGCAGTTCTTC.